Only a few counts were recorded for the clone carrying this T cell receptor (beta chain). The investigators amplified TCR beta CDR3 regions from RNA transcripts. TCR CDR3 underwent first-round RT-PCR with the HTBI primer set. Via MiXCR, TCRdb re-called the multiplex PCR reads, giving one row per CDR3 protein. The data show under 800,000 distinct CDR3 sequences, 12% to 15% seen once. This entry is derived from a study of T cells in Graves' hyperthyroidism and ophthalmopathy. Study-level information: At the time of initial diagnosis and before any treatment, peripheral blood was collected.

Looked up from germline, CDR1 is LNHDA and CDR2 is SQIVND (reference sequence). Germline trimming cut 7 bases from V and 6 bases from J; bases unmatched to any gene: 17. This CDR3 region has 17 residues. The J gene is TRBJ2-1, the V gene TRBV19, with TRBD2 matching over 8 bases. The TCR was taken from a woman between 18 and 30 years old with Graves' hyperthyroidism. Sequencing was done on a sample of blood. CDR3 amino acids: CASTKGYRTSSSNEQFF. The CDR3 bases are TGTGCCAGTACGAAAGGTTACCGGACTAGCTCTAGCAATGAGCAGTTCTTC.